This TCR beta chain was identified in a study of blood T cell repertoires in COVID-19. Study summary: T cells, B-cell-depleted T cells, or PBMCs provided the cDNA or gDNA that served as material.

CDR1 is LGHDT and CDR2 is YNNKEL in the germline V gene (reference sequence). Trimming removed 0 bases from V and 12 bases from J; junction bases left unmatched: 11. This CDR3 spans 15 amino acids. This clone was found once. As handled by the study authors: Amplification with reference gene primers provided the estimates of nucleated cell counts. TCRdb's table, derived via immunoSEQ multiplex PCR, lists solely in-frame clones and lacks some. V, J and clone size are those of that table, while D and trimming were read from the DNA. The repertoire holds 200,000 to 300,000 clones, with around four fifths as singletons.

The clonotype originates from a man between 60 and 75 years old with acute or convalescent COVID-19. The sample consisted of peripheral blood. V gene TRBV3-1 (or the pseudogene TRBV3-2) combines with J gene TRBJ2-7, with 10 bases identical to TRBD1. The CDR3 DNA reads as TGTGCCAGCAGCCAAGATTACCGCGACAGGGGGCTTTGGTACTTC. This translates into CASSQDYRDRGLWYF.